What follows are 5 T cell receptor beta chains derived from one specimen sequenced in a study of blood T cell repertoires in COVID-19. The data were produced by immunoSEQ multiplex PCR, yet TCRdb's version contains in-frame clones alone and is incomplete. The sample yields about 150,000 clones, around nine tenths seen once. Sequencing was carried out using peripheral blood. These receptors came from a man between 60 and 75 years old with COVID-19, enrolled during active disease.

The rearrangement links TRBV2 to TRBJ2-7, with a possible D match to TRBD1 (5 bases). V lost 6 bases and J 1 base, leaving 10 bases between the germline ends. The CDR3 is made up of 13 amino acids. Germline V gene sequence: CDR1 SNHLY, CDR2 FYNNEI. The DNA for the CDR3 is TGTGCCAGCAGCTCCGACAGATCCTACGAGCAGTACTTC. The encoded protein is CASSSDRSYEQYF.

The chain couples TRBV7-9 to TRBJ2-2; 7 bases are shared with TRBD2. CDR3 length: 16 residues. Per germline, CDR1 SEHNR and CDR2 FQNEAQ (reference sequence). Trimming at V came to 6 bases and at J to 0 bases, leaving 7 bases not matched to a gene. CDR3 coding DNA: TGTGCCAGCAGTCGACTAGCCGGAACGAACACCGGGGAGCTGTTTTTT. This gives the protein CASSRLAGTNTGELFF.

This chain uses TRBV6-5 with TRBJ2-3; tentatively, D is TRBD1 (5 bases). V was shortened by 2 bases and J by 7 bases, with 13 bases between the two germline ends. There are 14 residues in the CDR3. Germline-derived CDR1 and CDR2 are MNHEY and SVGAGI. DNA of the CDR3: TGTGCCAGCAGTTACGGTGGGCAGGGCCATACGCAGTATTTT. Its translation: CASSYGGQGHTQYF.

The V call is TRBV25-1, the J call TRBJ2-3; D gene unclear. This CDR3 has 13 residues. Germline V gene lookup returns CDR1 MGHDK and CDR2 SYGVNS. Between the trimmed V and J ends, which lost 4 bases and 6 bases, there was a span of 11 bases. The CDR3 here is CASSVTVSDTQYF. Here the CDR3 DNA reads TGTGCCAGCAGTGTTACAGTGTCGGATACGCAGTATTTT.

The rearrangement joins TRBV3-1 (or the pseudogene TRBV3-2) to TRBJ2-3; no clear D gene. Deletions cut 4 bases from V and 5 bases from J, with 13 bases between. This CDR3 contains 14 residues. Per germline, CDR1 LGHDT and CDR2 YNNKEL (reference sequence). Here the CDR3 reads CASSPTTSIDTQYF. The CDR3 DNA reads TGTGCCAGCAGCCCCACCACCTCTATAGATACGCAGTATTTT.